The rows below give T cell receptor beta chains drawn from one sample of a study of blood T cells in healthy people across ages. TCRdb analysed the 5' RACE reads with MiXCR anew, one entry per CDR3 protein. The sample shows hundreds of thousands of distinct CDR3 sequences, 35% to 50% of them seen only once. The sequenced sample consisted of blood. Source of these receptors: a man older than 75 in good health. CDR3s include the opening cysteine and the closing phenylalanine or tryptophan. D genes are given only for firm matches. Rows give clone size only sometimes, using once, few, many, or a class for an expanded clone.

clone size,D gene,J gene,V gene,CDR3 DNA,CDR3 protein
.,TRBD1,TRBJ2-1,TRBV20-1,TGCAGTGCTAGCCAGACAGGGACCTACAATGAGCAGTTCTTC,CSASQTGTYNEQFF
few,.,TRBJ2-7,TRBV4-3,TGCGCCAGCAGCCAAGCGCAGGATGACTCCTACGAGCAGTACTTC,CASSQAQDDSYEQYF
.,.,TRBJ2-5,TRBV20-1,TGCAGTCAATCTAGGGACATACAAGAGACCCAGTACTTC,CSQSRDIQETQYF
once,.,TRBJ2-1,TRBV20-1,TGCAGTGCTAGGTCCCGGAGCTCCTACAATGAGCAGTTCTTC,CSARSRSSYNEQFF
.,.,TRBJ1-2,TRBV4-3,TGCGCCAGCAGCCAAGATTTTCAGCGACGACCCAACTATGGCTACACCTTC,CASSQDFQRRPNYGYTF
.,TRBD1,TRBJ2-1,TRBV20-1,TGCAGTGCCACGACAGGGAGCAATGAGCAGTTCTTC,CSATTGSNEQFF
few,.,TRBJ2-7,TRBV3-1,TGTGCCAGCAGCCAAGGTACAAGGCGACGGGAGCAGTACTTC,CASSQGTRRREQYF
once,.,TRBJ1-2,TRBV4-3,TGCGCCAGCAGCCAGAATGGCAGGGCGTATGGCTACACCTTC,CASSQNGRAYGYTF
few,.,TRBJ2-1,TRBV7-2,TGTGCCAGCAGCTTAGCGCTTGGCTCGGATGAGCAGTTCTTC,CASSLALGSDEQFF
.,.,TRBJ2-2,TRBV10-1,TGCGCCAGCAACCCGGTTGGGCCCGGGGAGCCGTTTTTT,CASNPVGPGEPFF
few,.,TRBJ2-5,TRBV3-1,TGTGCCAGCAGCCAAGATCTCAGAACTAGGGGGGAGCAGTACTTC,CASSQDLRTRGEQYF
.,TRBD2,TRBJ2-7,TRBV7-9,TGTGCCAGCAGCTTAGGTGCTAGCGGGAATACCTACAATGAGCAGTACTTC,CASSLGASGNTYNEQYF
.,.,TRBJ1-5,TRBV20-1,TGCAGTGCTAAAGAAGTGGGGGATAGCAATCAGCCCCAGCATTTT,CSAKEVGDSNQPQHF
few,TRBD2,TRBJ2-7,TRBV9,TGTGCCAGCAGCGTAGGAGCGGGGGCCTACAATGAGCAGTACTTC,CASSVGAGAYNEQYF
.,TRBD2,TRBJ2-5,TRBV6-1,TGTGCCAGCAGTGAAGCGCGGGGAGGGATACGAGAGACCCAGTACTTC,CASSEARGGIRETQYF
.,.,TRBJ2-5,TRBV25-1,TGTGCCAGCAGTGAACCCGGGAGCTGGTACCAAGAGACCCAGTACTTC,CASSEPGSWYQETQYF
few,.,TRBJ2-5,TRBV3-1,TGTGCCAGCAGCCAAGGCCCACAGAGACAAGAGACCCAGTACTTC,CASSQGPQRQETQYF
.,TRBD2,TRBJ2-5,TRBV4-3,TGCGCCAGCAGCCAGGGGGGGACTAGACAAGAGACCCAGTACTTC,CASSQGGTRQETQYF
.,.,TRBJ2-3,TRBV20-1,TGCAGTGCTAGATCGATGAGGGGGATTAGCACAGATACGCAGTATTTT,CSARSMRGISTDTQYF
many,.,TRBJ2-5,TRBV4-3,TGCGCCAGCAGCCAAGATGGCGGGGCGATTGGCAATGAGCAGTACTTC,CASSQDGGAIGNEQYF
.,.,TRBJ2-7,TRBV27,TGTGCCAGCAGAGAATCGGGGGTTTTAGACGAGCAGTACTTC,CASRESGVLDEQYF
.,.,TRBJ2-7,TRBV20-1,TGCAGTGCTAGACGCCCTACAGGGAGCTCCTACGAGCAGTACTTC,CSARRPTGSSYEQYF
.,.,TRBJ1-1,TRBV7-2,TGTGCCAGCAGCTATGCAGGGAACACTGAAGCTTTCTTT,CASSYAGNTEAFF
.,.,TRBJ2-3,TRBV4-3,TGCGCCAGCAGCCAAGAGGGGACTCGAGGGTTGGAGGCTACGCAGTATTTT,CASSQEGTRGLEATQYF
few,.,TRBJ1-2,TRBV7-2,TGTGCCAGCAGCTTACGGCGAGAGGGGAACTATGGCTACACCTTC,CASSLRREGNYGYTF
.,.,TRBJ1-5,TRBV12-3/TRBV12-4,TGTGCCAGCAGTTCATCGGAACATCAGCCCCAGCATTTT,CASSSSEHQPQHF
.,.,TRBJ2-5,TRBV9,TGTGCCAGCATCTGTCTACCGGGAACTCAAGAGACCCAGTACTTC,CASICLPGTQETQYF
once,.,TRBJ2-3,TRBV7-9,TGTGCCAGCAGCCCCGACGGAGGGGGGCAGGGAGATACGCAGTATTTT,CASSPDGGGQGDTQYF
.,.,TRBJ2-5,TRBV27,TGTGCCAGCAGTTTTCTGCGGCCACCAAGAGGGACCCAGTACTTC,CASSFLRPPRGTQYF
.,.,TRBJ2-3,TRBV25-1,TGTGCCAGCAGTCCTTGGGGTAGGGGCAGCACAGATACGCAGTATTTT,CASSPWGRGSTDTQYF
.,TRBD2,TRBJ2-1,TRBV3-1,TGTGCCAGCAGCCAAAGCGGGAGTGCCTACAATGAGCAGTTCTTC,CASSQSGSAYNEQFF
once,.,TRBJ1-1,TRBV7-2,TGTGCCAACAGCCCCCCTGGAGGCGTCACTGAAGCTTTCTTT,CANSPPGGVTEAFF
few,TRBD1,TRBJ2-3,TRBV24-1,TGTGCCACCAGTGCTCCAGGGGGTCGGGGCACAGATACGCAGTATTTT,CATSAPGGRGTDTQYF
few,.,TRBJ2-1,TRBV25-1,TGTGCCAGCAGTGGACGGGGTCTCTTAAACGAGCAGTTCTTC,CASSGRGLLNEQFF
.,TRBD1,TRBJ2-7,TRBV29-1,TGCAGCGTTGAAGGGGGGGTCAGGGGGCGCAAGTACGAGCAGTACTTC,CSVEGGVRGRKYEQYF